These 32 T cell receptor beta chains share one sample of origin, sequenced in a study of T cell responses to AZD1222 COVID-19 vaccine. This table comes from immunoSEQ multiplex PCR, and its TCRdb copy is limited to in-frame clones, with some not included. Here the sample spans approximately 110,000 clones, 70% to 90% being singletons. The specimen comprised peripheral blood, sampled on day 0 of AZD1222 vaccination. These receptors came from an adult in good health.

The V and J genes are TRBV19 and TRBJ1-5; the D gene is possibly TRBD1 (5 bases). The CDR3 length is 15 residues. V was pared by 3 bases and J by 0 bases, with 9 bases between. CDR1 is LNHDA, CDR2 SQIVND, per germline (reference sequence). For the CDR3, the DNA is TGTGCCAGTAGTATGGGACTGCATAGCAATCAGCCCCAGCATTTT. Translated: CASSMGLHSNQPQHF.

V gene TRBV28 combines with J gene TRBJ1-1; D unresolved. The CDR3 sequence is 11 residues long. CDR1 and CDR2 from the germline V gene are MDHEN and SYDVKM. Trimming took 7 bases from V and 1 from J, leaving 4 bases between them. CDR3 in amino acids: CASTKNTEAFF. Here the CDR3 DNA reads TGTGCCAGCACCAAGAACACTGAAGCTTTCTTT.

This clone was observed a few times. This chain uses TRBV27 with TRBJ1-1; no definite D call. Trimming stripped 4 bases from V and 3 bases from J, with 9 bases between. This CDR3 has 13 amino acids. Germline V gives CDR1 MNHEY, CDR2 SMNVEV (reference sequence). The CDR3: CASSWASDTEAFF. The CDR3, as DNA: TGTGCCAGCAGTTGGGCGTCGGACACTGAAGCTTTCTTT.

The chain joins TRBV7-6 to TRBJ1-1, with D tentatively TRBD1 (5 bases). The CDR3 runs 15 residues. Germline-derived CDR1 and CDR2 are SGHVS and FNYEAQ. Trimming took 2 bases from V and 3 from J, leaving 13 bases between them. Here the CDR3 DNA reads TGTGCCAGCAGCTTATTTCGGGGGGGGTACACTGAAGCTTTCTTT. Translated, it gives CASSLFRGGYTEAFF.

The V gene is TRBV19, the J gene TRBJ1-1, with 8 bases that match TRBD1. CDR1 is LNHDA and CDR2 is SQIVND in the germline V gene (reference sequence). The CDR3 length is 15 residues. Unmatched junction bases numbered 5, after V lost 4 bases and J lost 1 base. The CDR3 DNA sequence: TGTGCCAGTAGTACCCGGACAGGGAGGAACACTGAAGCTTTCTTT. Its protein product is CASSTRTGRNTEAFF.

Regarding this clone: The sample carries other DNA sequences with the same CDR3. CDR3 amino acids: CASSLAWETQYF. DNA for the CDR3: TGTGCCAGCAGCCTAGCCTGGGAGACCCAGTACTTC. The J gene is TRBJ2-5, the V gene TRBV12-3 or TRBV12-4; D possibly corresponds to TRBD2 (5 bases). V was shortened by 6 bases and J by 5 bases, with 10 bases between the two germline ends. The CDR3 covers 12 residues.

This clone was recorded only once. V and J are TRBV6-6 and TRBJ2-1; D possibly corresponds to TRBD2 (6 bases). The CDR3 runs to 14 residues. V was pared by 10 bases and J by 3 bases, with 16 bases between. Per the germline V gene, CDR1 is MNHNY and CDR2 is SVGAGI (reference sequence). CDR3 DNA sequence: TGTGCCACCCGTGTTGCGGGAAGCTACAATGAGCAGTTCTTC. It specifies CATRVAGSYNEQFF.

This sequence joins TRBV3-1 (or the pseudogene TRBV3-2) and TRBJ1-5; D may be TRBD1 (5 bases). The germline V gene has CDR1 LGHDT and CDR2 YNNKEL (reference sequence). Between the trimmed V and J ends, which lost 0 bases and 7 bases, there was a span of 13 bases. The CDR3 runs 15 residues. Here the CDR3 reads CASSQDMGLRQPQHF. Written as DNA, the CDR3 is TGTGCCAGCAGCCAAGATATGGGGCTTAGGCAGCCCCAGCATTTT.

The J gene is TRBJ2-1, the V gene TRBV7-9; 7 positions agree with TRBD2. Germline V gene data show CDR1 as SEHNR and CDR2 as FQNEAQ (reference sequence). This CDR3 is built from 13 residues. V lost 5 bases and J lost 6; bases outside the gene matches: 4. The DNA for the CDR3 is TGTGCCAGCAGCCCCCCGGGGGGCAATGAGCAGTTCTTC. Translation gives CASSPPGGNEQFF.

The V gene is TRBV5-5, the J gene TRBJ2-3, with D perhaps matching TRBD1 (5 bases). Germline values: CDR1 SGHKS, CDR2 YYEKEE (reference sequence). CDR3 size: 16 residues. V gave up 1 base and J gave up 6 bases, with 18 bases separating them. CDR3 amino acids: CASSLIGEVALDTQYF. The CDR3 DNA follows: TGTGCCAGCAGCTTGATAGGGGAAGTAGCACTTGATACGCAGTATTTT.

The chain combines TRBV27 with TRBJ2-2, with 10 bases aligning to TRBD2. The CDR3 is 14 amino acids. J was trimmed by 9 bases and V by 7 bases; bases with no gene match: 8. Germline assignment: CDR1 MNHEY and CDR2 SMNVEV (reference sequence). CDR3: CASTSAGGHWELFF. In nucleotides, the CDR3 is TGTGCCAGCACTTCAGCGGGAGGGCATTGGGAGCTGTTTTTT.

J is TRBJ2-1 and V is TRBV12-3 or TRBV12-4; D is undetermined. Trimming stripped 3 bases from V and 10 bases from J, with 10 bases between. The CDR3 spans 12 residues. Here the CDR3 reads CASSFSTNEQFF. For the CDR3, the DNA is TGTGCCAGCAGTTTTAGTACGAACGAGCAGTTCTTC.

The J gene is TRBJ1-2, the V gene TRBV19; TRBD1 matches at 7 bases. Germline-derived CDR1 and CDR2 are LNHDA and SQIVND (reference sequence). V shed 5 bases and J 8 bases; nucleotides not matched to a gene: 5. This CDR3 is built from 12 residues. CDR3 nucleotides: TGTGCCAGTAGTCCAGGGGGGTACGGCTACACCTTC. Translating gives CASSPGGYGYTF.

In its sample, this clone was seen once. V usage is TRBV7-8 and J usage is TRBJ2-1; 9 nucleotides agree with TRBD1. Germline CDR1 SGHVS, CDR2 FQNEAQ. CDR3 size: 15 residues. V was clipped by 2 bases and J by 3 bases; unmatched bases: 2. As DNA, the CDR3 is TGTGCCAGCAGCTTAACAGGGGGCAGCTACAATGAGCAGTTCTTC. The encoded protein is CASSLTGGSYNEQFF.

The rearrangement uses TRBV4-2 and TRBJ1-3; TRBD1 agrees at 7 bases. The J segment lost 7 bases and the V segment lost 2 bases, leaving 8 bases of the junction unmatched. This CDR3 comprises 15 residues. The germline CDR1 and CDR2 sequences are LGHNA and YNFKEQ. CDR3 nucleotides: TGTGCCAGCAGCCAACGGACAGGCGGGGGGAACACCATATATTTT. Protein product: CASSQRTGGGNTIYF.

This clone was seen more than once but under ten times. CDR3 bases: TGTGCCAGTAGTATAGATACCAGTAGCGGGAGGGCCTACGAGCAGTACTTC. As protein: CASSIDTSSGRAYEQYF. The V call is TRBV19, the J call TRBJ2-7; 11 bases match TRBD2. Trimming took 0 bases from V and 2 from J; bases not matched to a gene: 6. Germline V gives CDR1 LNHDA, CDR2 SQIVND (reference sequence). The CDR3 runs 17 residues.

The rearrangement joins TRBV6-2 or TRBV6-3 to TRBJ2-4, with 10 bases fitting TRBD1. This CDR3 has 13 residues. The germline V gene has CDR1 MNHEY and CDR2 SVGEGT. With 6 bases clipped from V and 6 bases from J, the junction kept 2 bases outside the gene matches. The CDR3 sequence: CASSRQGANIQYF. The CDR3 DNA is TGTGCCAGCAGCCGACAGGGGGCAAACATTCAGTACTTC.

This clone was picked up one time. The gene calls are TRBV19 and TRBJ1-1, with D possibly TRBD1 on 6 matching bases. The CDR3 has 14 amino acids. V was pared by 4 bases and J by 0 bases, with 9 bases between. Germline lookup yields CDR1 LNHDA and CDR2 SQIVND (reference sequence). CDR3 nucleotides: TGTGCCAGTAGTAACTCAGGGGTGAACACTGAAGCTTTCTTT. It codes for CASSNSGVNTEAFF.

The chain uses TRBV28 and TRBJ2-7; D possibly uses TRBD1 or TRBD2 (6 bases each). Per the germline V gene, CDR1 is MDHEN and CDR2 is SYDVKM. V was cut by 3 bases and J by 7 bases, with 10 bases left in between. The length of the CDR3 is 12 residues. The CDR3 DNA reads as TGTGCCAGCAGTTTGGGGGGCGGGGAGCAGTACTTC. Protein product: CASSLGGGEQYF. The full variable domain, with the rest looked up from reference TRBV28 and TRBJ2-7, is DVKVTQSSRYLVKRTGEKVFLECVQDMDHENMFWYRQDPGLGLRLIYFSYDVKMKEKGDIPEGYSVSREKKERFSLILESASTNQTSMYLCASSLGGGEQYFGPGTRLTVT.

The chain combines TRBV3-1 (or the pseudogene TRBV3-2) with TRBJ1-1; 11 positions agree with TRBD1. This CDR3 is 16 amino acids long. CDR1 LGHDT and CDR2 YNNKEL come from the germline V gene (reference sequence). V trimming: 5 bases; J trimming: 5 bases; junction bases outside the gene matches: 10. CDR3 residues: CASSTRDRGVFTEAFF. The CDR3 region has the DNA TGTGCCAGCAGCACCCGGGACAGGGGGGTTTTTACTGAAGCTTTCTTT.

The count of this clone is one. This chain uses TRBV18 with TRBJ2-5; 9 bases agree with TRBD2. This CDR3 is 15 amino acids long. V shed 2 bases, J shed 5 bases, and the junction held 6 bases outside the gene matches. From germline, CDR1 is KGHSH and CDR2 LQKENI. DNA for the CDR3: TGTGCCAGCTCACCATCCGGGACTAGCCTCGAGACCCAGTACTTC. Residues: CASSPSGTSLETQYF.

V gene TRBV6-5 combines with J gene TRBJ1-2; D gene unclear. CDR3 length equals 10 residues. Trimming shortened V by 11 bases and J by 14 bases, and 18 bases separated the two germline ends. Looked up from germline, CDR1 is MNHEY and CDR2 is SVGAGI. In DNA form, the CDR3 reads TGTGCCGCCGTCAGGACTGCTTGTACCTTC. Its protein product is CAAVRTACTF.

This chain joins TRBV27 and TRBJ2-7; 12 positions agree with TRBD2. The CDR3 loop spans 15 amino acids. The V gene end was trimmed by 2 bases and the J gene end by 6 bases; junction bases not matched to a gene: 5. From germline, CDR1 is MNHEY and CDR2 SMNVEV (reference sequence). This CDR3 reads CASSLRTSGAIEQYF. CDR3 nucleotides: TGTGCCAGCAGTTTACGGACTAGCGGGGCCATCGAGCAGTACTTC.

This chain's CDR3 is CASSSLAGDPGNEQFF. CDR3 DNA: TGTGCCAGCAGCTCACTAGCGGGAGACCCCGGCAATGAGCAGTTCTTC. The rearrangement links TRBV5-4 to TRBJ2-1, with 11 bases lining up with TRBD2. The junction had 8 bases not matched to a gene; V was cut back by 3 bases and J by 6 bases. CDR1 SGHNT and CDR2 YYREEE come from the germline V gene (reference sequence). The CDR3 is 16 amino acids. Combining the CDR3 with reference TRBV5-4 and TRBJ2-1 gives the whole variable domain ETGVTQSPTHLIKTRGQQVTLRCSSQSGHNTVSWYQQALGQGPQFIFQYYREEENGRGNFPPRFSGLQFPNYSSELNVNALELDDSALYLCASSSLAGDPGNEQFFGPGTRLTVL.

The chain uses TRBV29-1 and TRBJ2-3; tentative D call: TRBD1 (6 bases). Looked up from germline, CDR1 is SQVTM and CDR2 is ANQGSEA. V was trimmed by 6 bases and J by 4 bases, leaving 14 bases between them. The CDR3 is 13 amino acids. The CDR3 protein is CSVDRDNADTQYF. The CDR3 region has the DNA TGCAGCGTGGATCGGGACAACGCAGATACGCAGTATTTT.

This sequence joins TRBV18 and TRBJ2-6; D uncertain. Trimming removed 2 bases from V and 2 bases from J, with 7 bases in between. Germline V gene data show CDR1 as KGHSH and CDR2 as LQKENI. The CDR3 sequence is 15 residues long. CDR3 in amino acids: CASSPGVAGANVLTF. CDR3 sequence (DNA): TGTGCCAGCTCACCAGGGGTGGCTGGGGCCAACGTCCTGACTTTC.

The gene calls are TRBV6-5 and TRBJ1-2; 7 nucleotides align to TRBD1. The CDR3 is 15 residues long. After removal of 5 bases from V and 5 bases from J, the junction contained 11 bases not matched to a gene. The germline V gene encodes CDR1 MNHEY and CDR2 SVGAGI. DNA of the CDR3: TGTGCCAGCAGTATAGCCGGGACAGCGGAATATGGCTACACCTTC. It translates to CASSIAGTAEYGYTF.

CDR3 bases: TGTGCCAGTAGTATAGTTCTAGGACAGGGGGCAGGTGACACTGAAGCTTTCTTT. This gives the protein CASSIVLGQGAGDTEAFF. The chain uses TRBV19 and TRBJ1-1; 11 nucleotides match TRBD1. Germline trimming cut 1 base from V and 3 bases from J; bases unmatched to any gene: 10. Germline V gene lookup returns CDR1 LNHDA and CDR2 SQIVND (reference sequence). The CDR3 extends over 18 amino acids.

The chain is built from TRBV7-9 and TRBJ2-2; possibly TRBD1 for D (5 bases). Trimming stripped 5 bases from V and 1 base from J, with 17 bases between. Germline V gene data show CDR1 as SEHNR and CDR2 as FQNEAQ (reference sequence). This CDR3 is 17 amino acids long. CDR3 residues: CASSRVFGALNTGELFF. CDR3 in DNA: TGTGCCAGCAGCAGAGTATTTGGGGCCCTGAACACCGGGGAGCTGTTTTTT.

This sequence joins TRBV11-2 and TRBJ1-4; D may be TRBD1 (6 bases). V was shortened by 10 bases and J by 3 bases, with 18 bases between the two germline ends. There are 15 residues in the CDR3. Germline V gives CDR1 SGHAT, CDR2 FQNNGV. This chain's CDR3 is CATAPGARPNEKLFF. CDR3 DNA sequence: TGTGCCACAGCCCCGGGGGCGAGGCCTAATGAAAAACTGTTTTTT.

This clone was seen once. CDR3 loop: CASTSTDTQYF. The CDR3 DNA is TGTGCCAGCACGAGCACAGATACGCAGTATTTT. The V gene is TRBV12-3 or TRBV12-4, the J gene TRBJ2-3, with D uncertain. V lost 7 bases and J 0 bases, leaving 2 bases between the germline ends. This CDR3 spans 11 amino acids.

CDR3 residues: CASSLGGGYGYTF. The CDR3 DNA sequence: TGTGCCAGCAGTTTAGGAGGGGGCTATGGCTACACCTTC. J is TRBJ1-2 and V is TRBV28; D may be TRBD1 (6 bases). CDR1 MDHEN and CDR2 SYDVKM come from the germline V gene. V dropped 2 bases and J dropped 4 bases, with 8 bases sitting between them. The CDR3 loop spans 13 amino acids.